These 6 T cell receptor beta chains originate from one sample sequenced in a study of T cell changes during pregnancy in multiple sclerosis. The protocol was immunoSEQ multiplex PCR, while the TCRdb copy is restricted to in-frame clones and leaves out a portion. This sample has 30,000 or so clones, with roughly nine tenths found just once. The sample here was CD4+ T cells from peripheral blood mononuclear cells, taken in the second trimester of pregnancy. Every receptor here comes from a female donor with multiple sclerosis, enrolled in a pregnancy study.

The chain has TRBV7-9 and TRBJ1-2; D possibly corresponds to TRBD1 (6 bases). V gave up 5 bases and J gave up 4 bases, with 14 bases separating them. This CDR3 spans 14 amino acids. Germline V gene lookup returns CDR1 SEHNR and CDR2 FQNEAQ (reference sequence). The CDR3 reads CASSLQNRAYGYTF. CDR3 sequence (DNA): TGTGCCAGCAGCCTTCAGAACAGGGCCTATGGCTACACCTTC.

The chain recombines TRBV2 with TRBJ1-2, with D perhaps matching TRBD1 (6 bases). Trimming removed 4 bases at V and 2 bases at J, with 14 bases between. This CDR3 has 15 residues. The germline CDR1 and CDR2 sequences are SNHLY and FYNNEI. DNA for the CDR3: TGTGCCAGCAGTGGTGGGGACACCCACAACTATGGCTACACCTTC. Its translation: CASSGGDTHNYGYTF.

CDR3 nucleotides: TGTGCTAGTGGTTTGGGGTCTGGACAGGGGGGCACAGATACGCAGTATTTT. Translation gives CASGLGSGQGGTDTQYF. The rearrangement uses TRBV12-5 and TRBJ2-3; TRBD1 agrees at 10 bases. CDR1 and CDR2 from the germline V gene are LGHNT and FRNRAP. The CDR3 is made up of 17 amino acids. With 1 base clipped from V and 1 base from J, the junction kept 5 bases outside the gene matches.

The rearrangement uses TRBV9 and TRBJ2-1; TRBD2 aligns across 15 bases. V dropped 0 bases and J dropped 6; count of bases not matched to a gene: 7. CDR3 length: 18 amino acids. Germline CDR1 SGDLS, CDR2 YYNGEE. For the CDR3, the DNA is TGTGCCAGCAGCGTAGGAGGACTAGCGGGGGGGCCCGGCAATGAGCAGTTCTTC. Translation: CASSVGGLAGGPGNEQFF.

The CDR3 coding sequence is TGTGCCAGCAGCTTAATGGCCACTGAAGCTTTCTTT. Its translation: CASSLMATEAFF. The rearrangement links TRBV7-9 to TRBJ1-1; D call uncertain. The germline V gene encodes CDR1 SEHNR and CDR2 FQNEAQ (reference sequence). The CDR3 loop spans 12 amino acids. Trimming removed 2 bases from V and 4 bases from J, with 5 bases in between.

The DNA for the CDR3 is TGTGCCAGCAGCTTAGGGTCAGGGGGCTATCAAGAGACCCAGTACTTC. Protein sequence: CASSLGSGGYQETQYF. This chain uses TRBV7-3 with TRBJ2-5; the match to TRBD1 covers 8 bases. The germline gives CDR1 SGHTA, CDR2 FQGTGA. This CDR3 region has 16 residues. V was clipped by 2 bases and J by 2 bases; unmatched bases: 7.